This is a list of T cell receptor beta chains from one sample in a study of T cells in Graves' hyperthyroidism and ophthalmopathy. TCRdb ran MiXCR on the multiplex PCR reads and lists one entry per CDR3 protein. The table includes fewer than 900,000 distinct CDR3 sequences, roughly 15% detected once. The specimen was blood. The receptors derive from a man in his late teens or twenties with Graves' hyperthyroidism. The CDR3 runs from the conserved cysteine through the conserved F or W. D genes are given only for firm matches. Size is omitted from some rows. Given values are once, few, many or a class for expanded clones.

v_call: TRBV7-6
clone_size: many
j_call: TRBJ2-3
d_call: .
cdr3_aa: CASSLVAGAPTDTQYF
cdr3_nt: TGTGCCAGCAGCTTAGTAGCAGGGGCCCCTACAGATACGCAGTATTTT

v_call: TRBV6-2/TRBV6-3
clone_size: many
j_call: TRBJ2-1
d_call: TRBD2
cdr3_aa: CASSYSELAGGYNEQFF
cdr3_nt: TGTGCCAGCAGTTACTCCGAACTAGCGGGAGGCTACAATGAGCAGTTCTTC

v_call: TRBV14
clone_size: .
j_call: TRBJ1-1
d_call: .
cdr3_aa: CASSQGLGNTEAFF
cdr3_nt: TGTGCCAGCAGCCAAGGGCTGGGGAACACTGAAGCTTTCTTT

v_call: TRBV29-1
clone_size: .
j_call: TRBJ2-2
d_call: .
cdr3_aa: CSVEVDTGELFF
cdr3_nt: TGCAGCGTTGAGGTGGACACCGGGGAGCTGTTTTTT

v_call: TRBV30
clone_size: few
j_call: TRBJ2-2
d_call: .
cdr3_aa: CAWSVLRARELFF
cdr3_nt: TGTGCCTGGAGTGTACTTCGGGCGAGGGAGCTGTTTTTT

v_call: TRBV6-1
clone_size: few
j_call: TRBJ2-7
d_call: TRBD2
cdr3_aa: CASSTSGRDHTYEQYF
cdr3_nt: TGTGCCAGCAGCACTAGCGGGAGAGACCATACCTACGAGCAGTACTTC

v_call: TRBV6-2/TRBV6-3
clone_size: .
j_call: TRBJ2-1
d_call: .
cdr3_aa: CASSYSKDSGTYNEQFF
cdr3_nt: TGTGCCAGCAGTTACTCGAAGGATAGCGGAACCTACAATGAGCAGTTCTTC

v_call: TRBV27
clone_size: .
j_call: TRBJ1-3
d_call: TRBD1
cdr3_aa: CASSPRRGKGNTIYF
cdr3_nt: TGTGCCAGCAGTCCACGCAGGGGGAAAGGAAACACCATATATTTT

v_call: TRBV27
clone_size: .
j_call: TRBJ2-5
d_call: TRBD1
cdr3_aa: CASSLHDRVETQYF
cdr3_nt: TGTGCCAGCAGTTTACACGACAGGGTTGAGACCCAGTACTTC

v_call: TRBV5-1
clone_size: .
j_call: TRBJ2-7
d_call: .
cdr3_aa: CASSLALAVRSYEQYF
cdr3_nt: TGCGCCAGCAGCTTGGCCTTGGCCGTACGATCCTACGAGCAGTACTTC

v_call: TRBV6-1
clone_size: many
j_call: TRBJ1-2
d_call: TRBD1
cdr3_aa: CASSRRTGDYGYTF
cdr3_nt: TGTGCCAGCAGTCGTCGTACAGGGGACTATGGCTACACCTTC

v_call: TRBV3-1
clone_size: many
j_call: TRBJ1-1
d_call: .
cdr3_aa: CASQDGNTEAFF
cdr3_nt: TGTGCCAGCCAGGACGGGAACACTGAAGCTTTCTTT

v_call: TRBV19
clone_size: .
j_call: TRBJ2-4
d_call: .
cdr3_aa: CASSRVPIPKNIQYF
cdr3_nt: TGTGCCAGTAGTAGGGTACCAATCCCCAAAAACATTCAGTACTTC

v_call: TRBV7-9
clone_size: few
j_call: TRBJ2-3
d_call: TRBD2
cdr3_aa: CASSLTSGGGTDTQYF
cdr3_nt: TGTGCCAGCAGCCTCACTAGCGGGGGAGGCACAGATACGCAGTATTTT

v_call: TRBV29-1
clone_size: few
j_call: TRBJ2-7
d_call: .
cdr3_aa: CSALGRGTTYEQYF
cdr3_nt: TGCAGCGCCCTAGGAAGGGGGACGACCTACGAGCAGTACTTC

v_call: TRBV10-3
clone_size: many
j_call: TRBJ2-1
d_call: .
cdr3_aa: CAISESIGIGFNEQFF
cdr3_nt: TGTGCCATCAGTGAGTCGATTGGGATTGGGTTTAATGAGCAGTTCTTC

v_call: TRBV7-3
clone_size: many
j_call: TRBJ1-5
d_call: .
cdr3_aa: CASSDGPGQPQHF
cdr3_nt: TGTGCCAGCAGCGACGGTCCGGGGCAGCCCCAGCATTTT

v_call: TRBV20-1
clone_size: many
j_call: TRBJ2-1
d_call: .
cdr3_aa: CSARVASASSYNEQFF
cdr3_nt: TGCAGTGCTAGAGTAGCGAGCGCCAGCTCCTACAATGAGCAGTTCTTC

v_call: TRBV7-9
clone_size: .
j_call: TRBJ2-3
d_call: TRBD1
cdr3_aa: CASSSQQGALTDAQYF
cdr3_nt: TGTGCCAGCAGCTCCCAACAGGGGGCCCTAACAGATGCGCAGTATTTT

v_call: TRBV20-1
clone_size: .
j_call: TRBJ1-1
d_call: .
cdr3_aa: CSAMTNTEAFF
cdr3_nt: TGCAGTGCTATGACAAACACTGAAGCTTTCTTT

v_call: TRBV4-1
clone_size: few
j_call: TRBJ1-1
d_call: .
cdr3_aa: CASSHWGEGHTEAFF
cdr3_nt: TGCGCCAGCAGCCACTGGGGCGAGGGTCACACTGAAGCTTTCTTT

v_call: TRBV19
clone_size: .
j_call: TRBJ2-3
d_call: .
cdr3_aa: CASSPLTGADTQYF
cdr3_nt: TGTGCCAGTAGTCCGCTAACGGGGGCGGATACGCAGTATTTT

v_call: TRBV7-3
clone_size: .
j_call: TRBJ2-4
d_call: .
cdr3_aa: CASSSSPGGNIQYF
cdr3_nt: TGTGCCAGCAGCTCCTCGCCGGGGGGCAACATTCAGTACTTC

v_call: TRBV5-1
clone_size: many
j_call: TRBJ1-2
d_call: .
cdr3_aa: CASSLGRRDRYGYTF
cdr3_nt: TGCGCCAGCAGCTTGGGGCGGAGGGACCGCTATGGCTACACCTTC

v_call: TRBV20-1
clone_size: .
j_call: TRBJ1-2
d_call: .
cdr3_aa: CSARRTAFNYGYTF
cdr3_nt: TGCAGTGCTAGAAGGACAGCATTTAACTATGGCTACACCTTC

v_call: TRBV11-3
clone_size: many
j_call: TRBJ1-5
d_call: .
cdr3_aa: CASSLDSGQPQHF
cdr3_nt: TGTGCCAGCAGCTTAGATAGCGGCCAGCCCCAGCATTTT

v_call: TRBV20-1
clone_size: many
j_call: TRBJ2-1
d_call: .
cdr3_aa: CSARRGGGLRNEQFF
cdr3_nt: TGCAGTGCTAGGAGGGGAGGGGGACTACGGAATGAGCAGTTCTTC

v_call: TRBV2
clone_size: .
j_call: TRBJ2-3
d_call: .
cdr3_aa: CASLHRGGYTDTQYF
cdr3_nt: TGTGCCAGTCTTCACCGAGGGGGGTACACAGATACGCAGTATTTT

v_call: TRBV18
clone_size: few
j_call: TRBJ2-5
d_call: TRBD2
cdr3_aa: CASSPPGLAEETQYF
cdr3_nt: TGTGCCAGCTCACCACCCGGACTAGCGGAAGAGACCCAGTACTTC

v_call: TRBV3-1
clone_size: many
j_call: TRBJ2-1
d_call: TRBD2
cdr3_aa: CASSQSGRTEQFF
cdr3_nt: TGTGCCAGCAGCCAAAGCGGGAGGACTGAGCAGTTCTTC

v_call: TRBV9
clone_size: few
j_call: TRBJ2-3
d_call: .
cdr3_aa: CASMRGVTETDTQYF
cdr3_nt: TGTGCCAGCATGAGGGGAGTAACAGAAACAGATACGCAGTATTTT

v_call: TRBV7-3
clone_size: many
j_call: TRBJ2-3
d_call: TRBD2
cdr3_aa: CASSAGAGDTQYF
cdr3_nt: TGTGCCAGCAGCGCGGGAGCTGGAGATACGCAGTATTTT

v_call: TRBV6-2/TRBV6-3
clone_size: .
j_call: TRBJ1-1
d_call: .
cdr3_aa: CASSFEAGELNTEAFF
cdr3_nt: TGTGCCAGCAGTTTTGAGGCAGGAGAATTGAACACTGAAGCTTTCTTT

v_call: TRBV27
clone_size: .
j_call: TRBJ2-4
d_call: TRBD2
cdr3_aa: CASRGEGVGGAKNIQYF
cdr3_nt: TGTGCCAGCAGAGGGGAGGGCGTAGGAGGGGCCAAAAACATTCAGTACTTC

v_call: TRBV2
clone_size: few
j_call: TRBJ2-6
d_call: TRBD1
cdr3_aa: CASRGTGVSGANVLTF
cdr3_nt: TGTGCCAGCAGGGGGACAGGCGTCTCTGGGGCCAACGTCCTGACTTTC

v_call: TRBV29-1
clone_size: .
j_call: TRBJ2-5
d_call: TRBD2
cdr3_aa: CSVEVVSGRETQYF
cdr3_nt: TGCAGCGTTGAAGTAGTTAGCGGGAGGGAGACCCAGTACTTC

v_call: TRBV9
clone_size: few
j_call: TRBJ1-4
d_call: .
cdr3_aa: CASSVSTNEKLFF
cdr3_nt: TGTGCCAGCAGCGTCTCAACTAATGAAAAACTGTTTTTT

v_call: TRBV18
clone_size: .
j_call: TRBJ2-7
d_call: .
cdr3_aa: CASSPKGVRLYEQYF
cdr3_nt: TGTGCCAGCTCACCAAAGGGGGTGCGCCTCTACGAGCAGTACTTC

v_call: TRBV18
clone_size: many
j_call: TRBJ2-1
d_call: .
cdr3_aa: CASSPLETKYEQFF
cdr3_nt: TGTGCCAGCTCACCATTAGAAACTAAATATGAGCAGTTCTTC

v_call: TRBV2
clone_size: many
j_call: TRBJ2-2
d_call: .
cdr3_aa: CASSENPQTQVTGELFF
cdr3_nt: TGTGCCAGCAGTGAAAACCCCCAAACCCAGGTTACCGGGGAGCTGTTTTTT

v_call: TRBV30
clone_size: .
j_call: TRBJ1-4
d_call: TRBD1
cdr3_aa: CAWGRTGGVEKLFF
cdr3_nt: TGTGCCTGGGGTCGTACAGGGGGAGTCGAAAAACTGTTTTTT

v_call: TRBV30
clone_size: .
j_call: TRBJ1-1
d_call: .
cdr3_aa: CAWDRRMNTEAFF
cdr3_nt: TGTGCCTGGGATCGACGGATGAACACTGAAGCTTTCTTT

v_call: TRBV3-1
clone_size: few
j_call: TRBJ2-7
d_call: .
cdr3_aa: CASSAGGSYEQYF
cdr3_nt: TGTGCCAGCAGCGCCGGAGGGTCCTACGAGCAGTACTTC

v_call: TRBV12-3/TRBV12-4
clone_size: .
j_call: TRBJ2-2
d_call: .
cdr3_aa: CASSLFLPPGELFF
cdr3_nt: TGTGCCAGCAGTTTATTCCTCCCCCCCGGGGAGCTGTTTTTT

v_call: TRBV6-1
clone_size: .
j_call: TRBJ2-7
d_call: TRBD2
cdr3_aa: CASTSGGSYEQYF
cdr3_nt: TGTGCCAGCACGTCGGGAGGGTCCTACGAGCAGTACTTC

v_call: TRBV25-1
clone_size: few
j_call: TRBJ2-2
d_call: TRBD2
cdr3_aa: CASSDSPGGYSTGELFF
cdr3_nt: TGTGCCAGCAGTGATTCCCCGGGGGGGTACAGCACCGGGGAGCTGTTTTTT

v_call: TRBV7-3
clone_size: .
j_call: TRBJ2-1
d_call: TRBD2
cdr3_aa: CASSYDSGSHNEQFF
cdr3_nt: TGTGCCAGCAGCTACGATAGCGGGAGCCACAATGAGCAGTTCTTC

v_call: TRBV5-1
clone_size: many
j_call: TRBJ2-7
d_call: .
cdr3_aa: CASSFSGRYEQYF
cdr3_nt: TGCGCCAGCAGCTTCTCAGGTCGCTACGAGCAGTACTTC

v_call: TRBV20-1
clone_size: many
j_call: TRBJ2-3
d_call: TRBD2
cdr3_aa: CSAGGLARTDTQYF
cdr3_nt: TGCAGTGCTGGGGGACTAGCGAGAACAGATACGCAGTATTTT

v_call: TRBV28
clone_size: .
j_call: TRBJ1-5
d_call: .
cdr3_aa: CASRGGSGQPQHF
cdr3_nt: TGTGCCAGCAGGGGAGGGTCCGGGCAGCCCCAGCATTTT

v_call: TRBV7-9
clone_size: many
j_call: TRBJ2-2
d_call: TRBD2
cdr3_aa: CASSPGLAGGRNTGELFF
cdr3_nt: TGTGCCAGCAGCCCGGGACTAGCGGGAGGAAGGAACACCGGGGAGCTGTTTTTT

v_call: TRBV2
clone_size: many
j_call: TRBJ2-3
d_call: TRBD1
cdr3_aa: CASKNRGVTDTQYF
cdr3_nt: TGTGCCAGCAAAAACAGGGGAGTCACAGATACGCAGTATTTT

v_call: TRBV11-3
clone_size: many
j_call: TRBJ2-3
d_call: .
cdr3_aa: CASSRDYPTDTQYF
cdr3_nt: TGTGCCAGCAGCCGTGACTACCCCACAGATACGCAGTATTTT

v_call: TRBV10-3
clone_size: .
j_call: TRBJ2-3
d_call: TRBD1
cdr3_aa: CAISGQGATDTQYF
cdr3_nt: TGTGCCATCAGCGGACAGGGGGCGACAGATACGCAGTATTTT

v_call: TRBV5-6
clone_size: .
j_call: TRBJ2-7
d_call: TRBD2
cdr3_aa: CASSITSGTIYEQYF
cdr3_nt: TGTGCCAGCAGCATAACTAGCGGGACAATCTACGAGCAGTACTTC